This TCR beta chain appears in the sequencing data of a study of graft-versus-host responses after intestinal transplantation. About the research overall: All of the recipients had induction that used anti-thymocyte globulin, then tacrolimus and steroids for two to three years. Study-wide findings and caveats: Recipient-marrow GvH clones were detected, some having first appeared in ileum or blood.

In germline, CDR1 is KGHSH, CDR2 LQKENI. The V and J ends lost 6 bases and 8 bases respectively, with 8 bases between them. This CDR3 comprises 11 residues. Points on this clone: Its antigen remains unidentified.

The method was immunoSEQ multiplex PCR; TCRdb's version includes in-frame clones alone and lacks a portion of them. Counted here are some 120,000 clones, around nine tenths occurring once; the ten biggest clones make up over 0.15%. The clonotype comes from a human donor who received an intestinal transplant. The specimen was unstimulated CD4+ T cells sorted from spleen or lymph node cells, collected before intestinal transplant. This sequence joins TRBV18 and TRBJ2-1; no clear D gene. CDR3 amino acids: CASSPNHEQFF. The CDR3 bases are TGTGCCAGCTCCCCGAATCATGAGCAGTTCTTC.